This TCR beta chain was observed in a study of tumor and adjacent non-tumor tissue in lung cancer (dated by TCRdb to the late 2010s). In the study overall: The cohort included around twelve adenocarcinoma, 2 squamous cell carcinoma and 1 small cell lung cancer patients. For each patient, one tumor sample and one normal lung sample were taken, giving a few dozen paired specimens that underwent TCRbeta CDR3 sequencing. The study compared bulk TCRbeta repertoires between lung tumor tissue and matched distant non-tumor lung tissue from 15 lung cancer patients. Sequencing generated a total of 130,000,000 or so productive TCRbeta reads, averaging about 4.17 million reads per sample. The 15 or so patients were aged 31 to 76 years, included about ten men and 5 women, and had TNM stage I to III disease. The paper's findings and limits, for the study overall: Peripheral blood was not sequenced, so blood TCRbeta repertoires in these lung cancer patients were not examined. The top 100 clones accounted for a significantly larger cumulative portion of the repertoire in normal lung than in tumor tissue. Neither the sequencing platform nor unique molecular identifiers are named or mentioned anywhere in the methods. Younger patients had significantly higher TCR diversity, and higher tumor TCR diversity was associated with shorter overall and disease-free survival. Tumor tissue showed significantly greater TCR diversity (inverse Simpson) than normal lung tissue (approximately 430 vs 150, P = 0.0075, Mann-Whitney U test). Only approximately 14 patients were included in the cohort, and the need for larger samples and more detailed clinical data was noted by the authors.

RNA was isolated from bulk unsorted tissue, and RNA quality was assessed with a NanoDrop ND-1000 and an Agilent 2100. The donors were newly diagnosed lung cancer patients admitted for thoracic surgery in China from August to November 2014 who had not received prior chemotherapy. Anyone who had undergone radiotherapy or chemotherapy before, or who had another cancer at the same time, was left out of the study. Pieces of surgical tissue measuring about 1-2.1 cm3 were kept in RNAlater solution and stored at -80 degrees C until use. Library prep was done by multiplex PCR. Sequencer: Illumina HiSeq 2500. TCRbeta libraries were built by three rounds of nested PCR using primers (Table S4), following protocols modified from ARM-PCR. Before sequencing, PCR products in the 200-500 bp range were cut out of the gel and cleaned up using the QIAquick gel extraction kit. The authors processed their data as follows. Reads were cleaned using Trimmomatic, were merged into complete CDR3 sequences using FLASH, and were assigned to V(D)J germline segments using MiTCR. Clonal diversity was computed as the inverse Simpson's index with VDJtools. A read counted as productive if the sequence was in-frame and lacked a premature stop codon. TCRdb reworked the public reads: Q25 trimming with fastp, MiXCR clone assembly, productive beta chains retained. Every CDR3 protein is listed once, alongside the most common genes and DNA of its rows. These V and J calls derive from TCRdb rather than the authors' analysis. The sample contains more than 120,000 distinct CDR3 sequences, around 66% of them found a single time. Roughly 20% of the sample rests with the top ten.

This clonotype was detected ten times or more. This clone's antigen is unknown. One base away there is no much larger clone; base qualities are not given. The sequencing sample was made of lung tumor tissue. The receptor was derived from a man between 60 and 75 years old with small cell lung cancer.

CDR3 reads: CSAAGPDQETQYF. The DNA sequence reads TGCAGCGCAGCGGGACCCGACCAAGAGACCCAGTACTTC. The chain was built from TRBV29-1 and TRBJ2-5; 7 middle bases align to TRBD2. The germline V end is reduced by 7 bases and the J end by 0 bases; junction bases left unmatched: 5. Looking up the germline V gene yields CDR1 SQVTM and CDR2 ANQGSEA. The cysteine opens and the phenylalanine closes a CDR3 of 13 amino acids. The DNA shown is the 39-base CDR3, in frame from base 1.